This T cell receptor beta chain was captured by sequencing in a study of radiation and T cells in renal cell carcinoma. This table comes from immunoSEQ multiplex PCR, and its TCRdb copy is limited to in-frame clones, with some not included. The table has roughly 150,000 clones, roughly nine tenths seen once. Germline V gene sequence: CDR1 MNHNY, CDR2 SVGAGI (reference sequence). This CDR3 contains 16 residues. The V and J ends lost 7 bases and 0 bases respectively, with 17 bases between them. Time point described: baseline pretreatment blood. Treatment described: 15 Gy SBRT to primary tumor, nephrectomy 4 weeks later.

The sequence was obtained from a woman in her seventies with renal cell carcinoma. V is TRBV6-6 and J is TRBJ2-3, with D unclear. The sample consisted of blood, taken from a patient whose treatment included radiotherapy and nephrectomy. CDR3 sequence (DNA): TGTGCCAGCACCATCGGTGGGTCTACTAGCACAGATACGCAGTATTTT. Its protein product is CASTIGGSTSTDTQYF.